One and the same sample provided the 13 T cell receptor beta chains below, sequenced in a study of CD8 T cells in Susac syndrome. Random hexamers were used to reverse transcribe an amount of roughly 0.5 to 1 ug RNA. TCRdb reprocessed the immunoSEQ multiplex PCR reads with MiXCR, giving one entry per CDR3 protein. The sample lists approximately 170,000 distinct CDR3 sequences, about 90% occurring once. The sample consisted of CD4+ T cells from PBMCs. These receptors all stem from a human donor in good health.

The CDR3 loop is CASSLKGRGATNEKLFF. CDR3 nucleotide sequence: TGTGCCAGCAGCTTAAAGGGCAGGGGGGCAACTAATGAAAAACTGTTTTTT. The genes are TRBV7-2 and TRBJ1-4; 7 bases match TRBD1. J lost 0 bases, V lost 2 bases, and 6 bases had no gene match. The CDR3 has 17 residues. Germline V gene sequence: CDR1 SGHTA, CDR2 FQGNSA.

This chain connects TRBV3-1 to TRBJ1-4; 7 bases agree with TRBD1. This CDR3 region has 14 residues. Germline lookup yields CDR1 LGHDT and CDR2 YNNKEL (reference sequence). V gave up 6 bases and J gave up 3 bases; unmatched junction bases: 4. The CDR3 spells CASRRQGANEKLFF. In nucleotides, the CDR3 is TGTGCCAGCAGGCGACAGGGAGCTAATGAAAAACTGTTTTTT. Supplemented by reference TRBV3-1 and TRBJ1-4, the full variable domain reads DTAVSQTPKYLVTQMGNDKSIKCEQNLGHDTMYWYKQDSKKFLKIMFSYNNKELIINETVPNRFSPKSPDKAHLNLHINSLELGDSAVYFCASRRQGANEKLFFGSGTQLSVL.

This clonotype was detected once. This chain connects TRBV5-1 to TRBJ1-4, with 12 positions matching TRBD1. CDR1 and CDR2 from the germline V gene are SGHRS and YFSETQ. CDR3 length equals 15 residues. V shed 4 bases and J 8 bases; nucleotides not matched to a gene: 6. CDR3 in amino acids: CASSNRDRGHEKLFF. The CDR3 nucleotides are TGCGCCAGCAGCAACCGGGACAGGGGGCACGAAAAACTGTTTTTT.

V is TRBV6-1 and J is TRBJ1-2, with D tentatively TRBD1 (5 bases). In germline, CDR1 is MNHNS, CDR2 SASEGT. The V gene lost 3 bases and the J gene lost 7 bases, with 18 bases spanning the gap. The CDR3 is 15 amino acids. In nucleotides, the CDR3 is TGTGCCAGCAGTGAGGCGTCGGGGGAGCGGGGTGGCTACACCTTC. Residues: CASSEASGERGGYTF.

The chain has TRBV5-1 and TRBJ2-5; D gene ambiguous. Germline V gene data show CDR1 as SGHRS and CDR2 as YFSETQ. V was clipped by 1 base and J by 0 bases, with 7 bases between them. The CDR3 has 14 residues. The CDR3: CASSLLSDQETQYF. CDR3 DNA: TGCGCCAGCAGCTTGTTGTCGGACCAAGAGACCCAGTACTTC.

The chain carries TRBV20-1 and TRBJ2-1, with unresolved D. Trimming stripped 4 bases from V and 8 bases from J, with 9 bases between. This CDR3 contains 11 residues. The germline V gene has CDR1 DFQATT and CDR2 SNEGSKA (reference sequence). The CDR3 nucleotides read TGCAGTGCTAAGCTAGATCATGAGCAGTTCTTC. Translation: CSAKLDHEQFF.

The chain joins TRBV3-1 to TRBJ1-2; no firm D call. Germline loops: CDR1 LGHDT, CDR2 YNNKEL (reference sequence). The CDR3 is 14 residues long. Trimming removed 4 bases from V and 4 bases from J, with 13 bases in between. This CDR3 is CASSRRSVRYGYTF. CDR3 nucleotides: TGTGCCAGCAGCCGCCGGTCCGTGCGCTATGGCTACACCTTC.

The chain uses TRBV10-3 and TRBJ2-3; 12 bases align to TRBD2. Germline V gene sequence: CDR1 ENHRY, CDR2 SYGVKD. The length of the CDR3 is 15 residues. J lost 6 bases, V lost 3 bases, and 4 bases had no gene match. The CDR3 coding sequence is TGTGCCATCAGTGAATCTAGCGGGAGGGCGGATACGCAGTATTTT. It codes for CAISESSGRADTQYF.

CDR3 bases: TGTGCCAGCAGCCGAGGGACAAGTGGAAACACCATATATTTT. The encoded protein is CASSRGTSGNTIYF. The V call is TRBV3-1, the J call TRBJ1-3, with D perhaps TRBD1 (6 bases). The germline V gene encodes CDR1 LGHDT and CDR2 YNNKEL (reference sequence). V was clipped by 4 bases and J by 3 bases, with 10 bases between them. This CDR3 region has 14 residues.

The rearrangement links TRBV28 to TRBJ2-1; 11 bases match TRBD1. CDR1 MDHEN and CDR2 SYDVKM come from the germline V gene. Unmatched junction bases numbered 7, after V lost 6 bases and J lost 6 bases. This CDR3 comprises 15 residues. The CDR3, as DNA: TGTGCCAGCAGAAACCCCGGGACAGGGGGCAATGAGCAGTTCTTC. It translates to CASRNPGTGGNEQFF.

The V and J genes are TRBV28 and TRBJ2-1, with 7 bases matching TRBD1. Trimming cost V 6 bases and J 0 bases; bases outside gene matches: 11. Looked up from germline, CDR1 is MDHEN and CDR2 is SYDVKM. This CDR3 is built from 17 residues. The CDR3 DNA is TGTGCCAGCAGCCAAACCACAGGGGCGGGCTCCTACAATGAGCAGTTCTTC. Residues: CASSQTTGAGSYNEQFF.

This chain connects TRBV13 to TRBJ2-1; no firm D call. Trimming cost V 4 bases and J 12 bases, with 16 bases left between them. Germline CDR1 is PRHDT and CDR2 is FYEKMQ (reference sequence). The CDR3 has 13 amino acids. In nucleotides, the CDR3 is TGTGCCAGCAGCTCTGCCACTCCCGAATGGCAGTTCTTC. This sequence encodes CASSSATPEWQFF. Combining the CDR3 with reference TRBV13 and TRBJ2-1 gives the whole variable domain AAGVIQSPRHLIKEKRETATLKCYPIPRHDTVYWYQQGPGQDPQFLISFYEKMQSDKGSIPDRFSAQQFSDYHSELNMSSLELGDSALYFCASSSATPEWQFFGPGTRLTVL.

This clonotype has a handful of counts. The V and J genes are TRBV7-6 and TRBJ2-2; D gene ambiguous. Germline V gives CDR1 SGHVS, CDR2 FNYEAQ. Trimming took 1 base from V and 7 from J, leaving 4 bases between them. CDR3 length: 12 residues. The DNA of the CDR3 is TGTGCCAGCAGCTTAGACGGCGGGGAGCTGTTTTTT. Amino acids: CASSLDGGELFF.